The clone carrying this T cell receptor beta chain was counted at least ten times. The time point: newly diagnosed GD, antithyroid drugs for less than 3 months. RNA isolated from PBMCs was used to make the TCR library. Through Arm-PCR of CDR3 regions and iRepertoire HTBI primers, TCR beta libraries were built. In the study's own analysis: Identification of gene segments yielded some 61 TRBV and more than eleven TRBJ across samples. TCRdb reprocessed the multiplex PCR reads via MiXCR and lists one record per CDR3 protein. The V and J calls shown here were made by TCRdb, not taken from the authors' results. The sample yields around 240,000 distinct CDR3 sequences, 15% to 20% seen once. This specimen comes from a study of regulatory T cells in long-lasting Graves disease. V shed 6 bases, J shed 0 bases, and the junction held 11 bases outside the gene matches. This CDR3 region has 19 residues. The sample was also reused in another study, on T cells in Graves' hyperthyroidism and ophthalmopathy. From that paper: Among clonotypes expanded in thyroid above 0.001, most were also found in blood. Model output signaled ophthalmopathy a median roughly six months ahead of onset.

This material consisted of peripheral blood mononuclear cells (PBMCs), taken at new diagnosis, from a patient treated with antithyroid drugs. This sequence originates from a woman aged 25 to 45 with Graves disease. The chain joins TRBV12-3 or TRBV12-4 to TRBJ2-6, with 10 positions matching TRBD1. As DNA, the CDR3 is TGTGCCAGCAGGCGTCTCGGGACAGGGGCTATCTCTGGGGCCAACGTCCTGACTTTC. Translating it yields CASRRLGTGAISGANVLTF.